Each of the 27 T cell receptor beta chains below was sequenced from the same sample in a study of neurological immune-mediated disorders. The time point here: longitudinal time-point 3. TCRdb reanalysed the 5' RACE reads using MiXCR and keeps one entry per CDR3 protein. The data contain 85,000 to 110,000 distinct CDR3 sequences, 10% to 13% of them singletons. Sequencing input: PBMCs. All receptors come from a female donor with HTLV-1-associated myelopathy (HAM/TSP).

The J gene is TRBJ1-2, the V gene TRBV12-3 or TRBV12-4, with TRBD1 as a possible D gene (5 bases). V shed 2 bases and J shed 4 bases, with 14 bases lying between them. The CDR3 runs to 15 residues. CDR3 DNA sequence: TGTGCCAGCAGTTTAAGCGGGACTCCCCGCTATGGCTACACCTTC. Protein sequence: CASSLSGTPRYGYTF.

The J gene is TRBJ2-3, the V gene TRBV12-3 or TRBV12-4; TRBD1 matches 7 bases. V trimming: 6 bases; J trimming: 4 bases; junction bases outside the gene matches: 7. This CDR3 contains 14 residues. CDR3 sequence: CASRAQGLSDTQYF. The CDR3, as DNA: TGTGCCAGCAGGGCACAGGGGTTGTCAGATACGCAGTATTTT.

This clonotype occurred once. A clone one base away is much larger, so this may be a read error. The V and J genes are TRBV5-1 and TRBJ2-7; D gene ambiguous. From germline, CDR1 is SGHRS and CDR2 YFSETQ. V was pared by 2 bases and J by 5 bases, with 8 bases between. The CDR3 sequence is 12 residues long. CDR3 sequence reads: CASSFKWDEQYF. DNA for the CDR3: TGCGCCAGCAGCTTCAAATGGGACGAGCAGTACTTC.

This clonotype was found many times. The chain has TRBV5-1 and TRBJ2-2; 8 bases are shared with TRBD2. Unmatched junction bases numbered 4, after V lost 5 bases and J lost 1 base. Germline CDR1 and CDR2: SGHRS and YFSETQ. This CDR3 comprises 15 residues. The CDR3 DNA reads TGCGCCAGCAGTTCAAGCGGGGGGAACACCGGGGAGCTGTTTTTT. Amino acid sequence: CASSSSGGNTGELFF.

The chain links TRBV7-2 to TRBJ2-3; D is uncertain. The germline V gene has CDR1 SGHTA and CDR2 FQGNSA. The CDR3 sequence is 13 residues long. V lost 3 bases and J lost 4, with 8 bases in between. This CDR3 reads CASSLPSSDTQYF. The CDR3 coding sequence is TGTGCCAGCAGCTTGCCCTCCTCAGATACGCAGTATTTT.

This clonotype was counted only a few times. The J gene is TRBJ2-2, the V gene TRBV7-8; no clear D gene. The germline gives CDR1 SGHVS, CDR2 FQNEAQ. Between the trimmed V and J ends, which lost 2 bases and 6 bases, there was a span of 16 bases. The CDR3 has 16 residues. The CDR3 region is CASSLREQFSPGELFF. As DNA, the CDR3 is TGTGCCAGCAGCTTACGTGAACAGTTTAGTCCCGGGGAGCTGTTTTTT.

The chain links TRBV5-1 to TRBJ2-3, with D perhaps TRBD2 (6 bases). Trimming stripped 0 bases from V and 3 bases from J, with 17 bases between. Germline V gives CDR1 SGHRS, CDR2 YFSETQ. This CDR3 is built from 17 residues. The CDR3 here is CASSLGGTARSTDTQYF. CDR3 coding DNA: TGCGCCAGCAGCTTGGGCGGGACCGCTCGCTCGACAGATACGCAGTATTTT.

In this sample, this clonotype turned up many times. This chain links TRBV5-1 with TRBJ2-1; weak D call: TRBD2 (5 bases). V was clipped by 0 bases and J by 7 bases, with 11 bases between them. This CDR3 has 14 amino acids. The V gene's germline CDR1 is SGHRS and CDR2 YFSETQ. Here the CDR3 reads CASSLDGRGNEQFF. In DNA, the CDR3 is TGCGCCAGCAGCTTGGATGGTCGGGGTAATGAGCAGTTCTTC.

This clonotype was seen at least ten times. The CDR3 DNA reads as TGTGCCAGCAGCGGGGGACAGCACACTGAAGCTTTCTTT. Translating it yields CASSGGQHTEAFF. The chain uses TRBV9 and TRBJ1-1; TRBD1 aligns across 7 bases. Germline V gene lookup returns CDR1 SGDLS and CDR2 YYNGEE. Trimming at V came to 3 bases and at J to 3 bases, leaving 2 bases not matched to a gene. This CDR3 has 13 residues.

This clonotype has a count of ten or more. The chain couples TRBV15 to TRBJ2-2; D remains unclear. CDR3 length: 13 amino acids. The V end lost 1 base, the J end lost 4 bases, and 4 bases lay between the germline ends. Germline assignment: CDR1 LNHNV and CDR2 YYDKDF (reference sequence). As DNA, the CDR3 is TGTGCCACCAGCAGAGTAGCCACCGGGGAGCTGTTTTTT. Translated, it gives CATSRVATGELFF.

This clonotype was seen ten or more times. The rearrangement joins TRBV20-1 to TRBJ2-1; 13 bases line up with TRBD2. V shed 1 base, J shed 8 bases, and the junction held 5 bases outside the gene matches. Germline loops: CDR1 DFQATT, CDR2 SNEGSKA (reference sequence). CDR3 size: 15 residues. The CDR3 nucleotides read TGCAGTGCTAGAGGGACTAGCGGGGGAGGCGATGAGCAGTTCTTC. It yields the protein CSARGTSGGGDEQFF.

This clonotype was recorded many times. Written as DNA, the CDR3 is TGCAGTGCCCCAGGCGGGAGCACCCAGTACTTC. Translating gives CSAPGGSTQYF. The V call is TRBV20-1, the J call TRBJ2-5, with 7 nucleotides matching TRBD2. The CDR3 is 11 amino acids. The ends lost 6 bases at V and 8 bases at J; junction bases unmatched: 6. Germline CDR1 reads DFQATT; CDR2 reads SNEGSKA (reference sequence).

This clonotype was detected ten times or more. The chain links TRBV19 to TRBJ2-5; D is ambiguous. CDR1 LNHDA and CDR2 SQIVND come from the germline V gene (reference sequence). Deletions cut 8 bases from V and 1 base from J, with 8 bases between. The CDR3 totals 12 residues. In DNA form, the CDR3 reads TGTGCCAGTGGGCGGCCCCAAGAGACCCAGTACTTC. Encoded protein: CASGRPQETQYF.

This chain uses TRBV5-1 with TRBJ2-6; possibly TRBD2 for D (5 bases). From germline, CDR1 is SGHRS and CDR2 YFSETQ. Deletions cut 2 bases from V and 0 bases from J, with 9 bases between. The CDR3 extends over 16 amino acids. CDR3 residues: CASSFGETSGANVLTF. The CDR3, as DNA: TGCGCCAGCAGCTTCGGGGAAACCTCTGGGGCCAACGTCCTGACTTTC.

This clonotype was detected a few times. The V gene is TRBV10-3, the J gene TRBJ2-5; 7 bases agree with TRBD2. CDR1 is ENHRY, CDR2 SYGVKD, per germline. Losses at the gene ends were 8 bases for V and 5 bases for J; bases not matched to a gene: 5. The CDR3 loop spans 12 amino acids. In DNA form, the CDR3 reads TGTGCCATCTCGGGGGGTTTGGAGACCCAGTACTTC. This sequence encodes CAISGGLETQYF.

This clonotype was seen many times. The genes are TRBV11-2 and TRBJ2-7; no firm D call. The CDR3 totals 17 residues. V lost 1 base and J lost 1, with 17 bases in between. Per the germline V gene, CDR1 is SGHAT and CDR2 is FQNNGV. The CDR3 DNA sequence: TGTGCCAGCAGCTTAGTTGCCTCTGGGGTGGGGTCCTACGAGCAGTACTTC. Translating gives CASSLVASGVGSYEQYF.

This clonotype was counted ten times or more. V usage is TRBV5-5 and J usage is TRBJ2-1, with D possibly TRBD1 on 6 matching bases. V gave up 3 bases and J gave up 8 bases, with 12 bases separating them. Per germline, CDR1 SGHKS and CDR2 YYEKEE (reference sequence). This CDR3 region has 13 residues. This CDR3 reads CASSSLGTHEQFF. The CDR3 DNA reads TGTGCCAGCAGCTCCCTCGGGACACATGAGCAGTTCTTC.

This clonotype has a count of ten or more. The CDR3 loop is CASSQGGFRDRASVLTF. The CDR3 DNA sequence: TGCGCCAGCAGCCAAGGGGGTTTTAGGGACAGGGCATCCGTCCTGACTTTC. The chain carries TRBV4-1 and TRBJ2-6, with TRBD1 matching over 9 bases. Trimming took 1 base from V and 12 from J; bases not matched to a gene: 13. The CDR3 covers 17 residues. Germline assignment: CDR1 MGHRA and CDR2 YSYEKL.

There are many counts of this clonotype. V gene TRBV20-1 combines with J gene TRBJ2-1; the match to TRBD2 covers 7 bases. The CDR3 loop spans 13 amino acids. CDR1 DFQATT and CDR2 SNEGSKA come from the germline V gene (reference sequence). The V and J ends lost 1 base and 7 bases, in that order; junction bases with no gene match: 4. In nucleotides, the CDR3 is TGCAGTGCTAGAGCTAGGCGGGGGAATGAGCAGTTCTTC. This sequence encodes CSARARRGNEQFF.

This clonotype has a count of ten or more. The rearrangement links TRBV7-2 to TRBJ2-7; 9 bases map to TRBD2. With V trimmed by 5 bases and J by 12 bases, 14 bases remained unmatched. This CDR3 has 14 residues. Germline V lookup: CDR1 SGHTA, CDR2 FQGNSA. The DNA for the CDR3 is TGTGCCAGCAGCCACGCCGGGACTAGCTCAGTTCGGTACTTC. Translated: CASSHAGTSSVRYF.

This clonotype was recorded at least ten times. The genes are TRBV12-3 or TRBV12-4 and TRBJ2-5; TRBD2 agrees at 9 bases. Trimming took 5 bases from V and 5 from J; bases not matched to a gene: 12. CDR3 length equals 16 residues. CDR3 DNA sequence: TGTGCCAGCAGTGATGGAGGCGGGGGGGTCGGGGAGACCCAGTACTTC. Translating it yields CASSDGGGGVGETQYF.

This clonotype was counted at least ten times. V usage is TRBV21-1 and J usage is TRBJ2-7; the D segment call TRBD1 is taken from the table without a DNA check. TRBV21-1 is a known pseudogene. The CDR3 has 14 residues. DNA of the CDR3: TGTGCGACAGATACCCCAGGTACAGACTACGAGCAGTACTTC. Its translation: CATDTPGTDYEQYF.

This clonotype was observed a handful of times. The CDR3 DNA follows: TGCGCCAGCAGCCGACAGGGGGGAGGGACAGATACGCAGTATTTT. This encodes CASSRQGGGTDTQYF. The rearrangement joins TRBV4-1 to TRBJ2-3; 9 bases agree with TRBD1. Germline CDR1 reads MGHRA; CDR2 reads YSYEKL. The CDR3 consists of 15 residues. Trimming took 4 bases from V and 3 from J; bases not matched to a gene: 5.

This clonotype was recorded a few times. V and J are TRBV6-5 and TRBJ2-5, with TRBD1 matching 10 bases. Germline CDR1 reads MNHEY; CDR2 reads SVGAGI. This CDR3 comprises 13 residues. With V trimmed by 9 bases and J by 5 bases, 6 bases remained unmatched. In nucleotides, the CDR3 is TGTGCCAGTAGGACAGGGGGTACGGAGACCCAGTACTTC. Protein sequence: CASRTGGTETQYF.

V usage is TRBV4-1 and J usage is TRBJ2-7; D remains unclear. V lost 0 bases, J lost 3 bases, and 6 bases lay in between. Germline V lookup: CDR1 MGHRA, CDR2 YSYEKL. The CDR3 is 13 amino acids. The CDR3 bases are TGCGCCAGCAGCCAAGATCGCGACTACGAGCAGTACTTC. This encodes CASSQDRDYEQYF.

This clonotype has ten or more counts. CDR3 protein: CASSHAGDRETQYF. The DNA for the CDR3 is TGTGCCAGCAGTCATGCCGGAGACAGGGAAACCCAGTACTTC. The chain carries TRBV3-1 and TRBJ2-5, with 7 bases aligning to TRBD1. J was trimmed by 8 bases and V by 6 bases; bases with no gene match: 12. CDR1 and CDR2 from the germline V gene are LGHDT and YNNKEL (reference sequence). The CDR3 is 14 amino acids.

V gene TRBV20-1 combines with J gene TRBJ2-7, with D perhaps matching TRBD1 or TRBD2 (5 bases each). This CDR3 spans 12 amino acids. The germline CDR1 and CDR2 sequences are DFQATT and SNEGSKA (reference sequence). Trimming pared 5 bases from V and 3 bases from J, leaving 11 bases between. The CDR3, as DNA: TGCAGTGCTCGGGGACCGTTCTACGAGCAGTACTTC. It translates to CSARGPFYEQYF.